This T cell receptor beta chain is from a study of blood T cell repertoires in COVID-19. Study details: COVID-19 samples, acute and convalescent, were from the United States, Italy and Spain.

How the authors handled the data: Scientists estimated how many nucleated cells there were by amplifying reference gene primers. TCRdb's table, derived via immunoSEQ multiplex PCR, lists solely in-frame clones and lacks some. V, J and clone size are taken as reported in that table, and D and trimming were inferred from the DNA itself. This table has about 84,000 clones, about 95% appearing once. From germline, CDR1 is SGHNT and CDR2 YYREEE (reference sequence). V lost 0 bases and J 9 bases, leaving 10 bases between the germline ends. This CDR3 contains 14 residues. The V gene is TRBV5-4, the J gene TRBJ1-6; no reliable D call. The clonotype originates from a human donor with active COVID-19. The donor label of this sample is uncertain. The specimen sequenced was peripheral blood. The CDR3 is CASSLDYLGSPLHF. CDR3 sequence (DNA): TGTGCCAGCAGCTTGGACTATTTGGGTTCACCCCTCCACTTT.